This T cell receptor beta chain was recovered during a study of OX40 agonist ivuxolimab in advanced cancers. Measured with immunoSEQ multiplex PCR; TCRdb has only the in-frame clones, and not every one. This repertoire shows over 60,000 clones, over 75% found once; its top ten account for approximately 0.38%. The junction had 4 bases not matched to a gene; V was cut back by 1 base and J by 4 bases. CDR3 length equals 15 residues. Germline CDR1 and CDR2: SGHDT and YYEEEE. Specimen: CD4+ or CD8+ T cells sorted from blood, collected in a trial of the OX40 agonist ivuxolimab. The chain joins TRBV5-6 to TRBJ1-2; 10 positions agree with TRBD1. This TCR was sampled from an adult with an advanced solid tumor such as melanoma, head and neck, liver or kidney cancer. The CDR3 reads CASSLPGTGVYGYTF. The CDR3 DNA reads TGTGCCAGCAGCTTGCCCGGGACAGGGGTCTATGGCTACACCTTC.